This TCR beta chain originates from a study of T cell responses to AZD1222 COVID-19 vaccine. Study findings and constraints: Compared with day 0, the breadth and depth of the Spike-specific TCR repertoire rose significantly after two doses of AZD1222. The study identified only six AZD1222 recipients as seropositive at baseline. Scientists sampled the repertoires only once the peak T cell response had passed. Clonal diversity was possibly underestimated, and white British individuals and females predominated among donors.

Concerning this clone: No antigen is known for it.

The method was immunoSEQ multiplex PCR; TCRdb's version includes in-frame clones alone and lacks a portion of them. The data contain 130,000 to 150,000 clones, about 81% of them singletons. The CDR3 has 20 residues. V gave up 4 bases and J gave up 2 bases; unmatched junction bases: 15. The germline V gene has CDR1 LGHDT and CDR2 YNNKEL (reference sequence). The rearrangement links TRBV3-1 (or the pseudogene TRBV3-2) to TRBJ2-6; 9 bases match TRBD1. This TCR was sampled from an adult in good health. The starting material was peripheral blood, obtained on day 0 of MenACWY control vaccination. This CDR3 is CASSLRSNDRGKTGANVLTF. The CDR3 nucleotides read TGTGCCAGCAGCCTACGTTCAAATGACAGGGGGAAAACTGGGGCCAACGTCCTGACTTTC.